This TCR beta chain was captured in a study of cytomegalovirus exposure and HLA in healthy donors. Regarding the study as a whole: A classifier reportedly called cytomegalovirus status with high sensitivity and specificity. A further, later analysis showed that HLA-associated TCR beta chains (compared with equally common others) were more clonally expanded.

A remark on this clone: Its cognate antigen is unknown.

Primers included in the PCR were 60 Vbeta and 13 Jbeta primers. TCRdb's copy holds only in-frame clones and misses some; the assay was immunoSEQ multiplex PCR. The sample records about 160,000 clones, around 80% being singletons. J lost 0 bases, V lost 1 base, and 7 bases had no gene match. Germline CDR1 SGHDT, CDR2 YYEEEE. The CDR3 length is 17 residues. The V call is TRBV5-6, the J call TRBJ1-5; 7 bases fit TRBD1. Input material: PBMCs. The sequence derives from a man in his late teens or twenties in good health and CMV-seropositive. The chain's CDR3 is CASSLSGTDYSNQPQHF. Written as DNA, the CDR3 is TGTGCCAGCAGCTTGTCCGGGACAGATTATAGCAATCAGCCCCAGCATTTT. The full variable domain, with the rest looked up from reference TRBV5-6 and TRBJ1-5, is DAGVTQSPTHLIKTRGQQVTLRCSPKSGHDTVSWYQQALGQGPQFIFQYYEEEERQRGNFPDRFSGHQFPNYSSELNVNALLLGDSALYLCASSLSGTDYSNQPQHFGDGTRLSIL.